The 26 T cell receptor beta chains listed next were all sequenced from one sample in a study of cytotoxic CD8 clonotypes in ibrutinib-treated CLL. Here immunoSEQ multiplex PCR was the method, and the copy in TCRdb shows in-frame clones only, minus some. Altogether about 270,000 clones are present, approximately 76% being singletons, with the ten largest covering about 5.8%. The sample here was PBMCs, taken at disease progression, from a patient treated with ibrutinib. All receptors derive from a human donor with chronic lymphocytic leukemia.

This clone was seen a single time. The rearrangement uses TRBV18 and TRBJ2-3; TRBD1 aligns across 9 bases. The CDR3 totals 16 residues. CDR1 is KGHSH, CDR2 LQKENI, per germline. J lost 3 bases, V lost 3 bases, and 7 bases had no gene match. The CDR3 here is CASSPGQGRGTDTQYF. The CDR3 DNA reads TGTGCCAGCTCACCTGGACAGGGGAGAGGAACAGATACGCAGTATTTT.

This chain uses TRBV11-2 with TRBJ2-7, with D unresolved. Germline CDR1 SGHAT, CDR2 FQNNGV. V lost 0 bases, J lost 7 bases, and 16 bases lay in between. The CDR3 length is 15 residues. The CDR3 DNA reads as TGTGCCAGCAGCTTAGATCTGGCCAGTCCTAGGGAGCAGTACTTC. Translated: CASSLDLASPREQYF.

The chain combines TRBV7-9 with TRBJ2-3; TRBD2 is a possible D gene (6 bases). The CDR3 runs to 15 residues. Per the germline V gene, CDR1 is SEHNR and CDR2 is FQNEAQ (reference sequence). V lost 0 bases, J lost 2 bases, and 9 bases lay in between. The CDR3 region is CASSLAGGVTDTQYF. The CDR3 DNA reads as TGTGCCAGCAGCTTAGCCGGAGGGGTCACAGATACGCAGTATTTT.

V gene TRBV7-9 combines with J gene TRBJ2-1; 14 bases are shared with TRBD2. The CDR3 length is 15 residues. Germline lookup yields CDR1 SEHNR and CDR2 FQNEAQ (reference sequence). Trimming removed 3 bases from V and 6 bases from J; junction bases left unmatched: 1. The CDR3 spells CASSLTSGGANEQFF. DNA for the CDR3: TGTGCCAGCAGCTTGACTAGCGGGGGGGCCAATGAGCAGTTCTTC.

Here the CDR3 DNA reads TGTGCCACCAGCAGAGGACCAGGTGGCGCGGACACTGAAGCTTTCTTT. Encoded protein: CATSRGPGGADTEAFF. This rearrangement joins TRBV15 to TRBJ1-1; D gene ambiguous. The CDR3 is 16 residues long. The germline V gene has CDR1 LNHNV and CDR2 YYDKDF (reference sequence). Trimming removed 1 base at V and 3 bases at J, with 15 bases between.

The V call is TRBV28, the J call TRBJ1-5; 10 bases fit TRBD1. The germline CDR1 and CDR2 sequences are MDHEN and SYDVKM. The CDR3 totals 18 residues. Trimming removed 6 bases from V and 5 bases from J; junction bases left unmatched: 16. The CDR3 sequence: CASRTGTGVRGRDQPQHF. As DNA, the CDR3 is TGTGCCAGCAGAACCGGGACAGGGGTACGGGGACGGGATCAGCCCCAGCATTTT.

CDR3 coding DNA: TGTGCCAGCAGCTTAGGTGTGGGGGTGGGATCACCCCTCCACTTT. Its translation is CASSLGVGVGSPLHF. This chain uses TRBV11-2 with TRBJ1-6; D is possibly TRBD1 (5 bases). Trimming cost V 1 base and J 10 bases, with 14 bases left between them. CDR3 length: 15 residues. Germline CDR1 SGHAT, CDR2 FQNNGV.

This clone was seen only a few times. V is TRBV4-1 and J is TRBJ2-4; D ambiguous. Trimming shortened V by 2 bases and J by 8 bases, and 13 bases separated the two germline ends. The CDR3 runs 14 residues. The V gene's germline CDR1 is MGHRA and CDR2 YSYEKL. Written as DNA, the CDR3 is TGCGCCAGCAGCCAAAGACCCCCCCGGGACATTCAGTACTTC. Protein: CASSQRPPRDIQYF.

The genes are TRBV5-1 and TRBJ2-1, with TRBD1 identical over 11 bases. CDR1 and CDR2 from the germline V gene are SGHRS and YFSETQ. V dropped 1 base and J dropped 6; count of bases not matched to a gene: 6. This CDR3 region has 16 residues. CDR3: CASSLYRDRGFNEQFF. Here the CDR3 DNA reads TGCGCCAGCAGCTTGTACCGGGACAGGGGGTTCAATGAGCAGTTCTTC.

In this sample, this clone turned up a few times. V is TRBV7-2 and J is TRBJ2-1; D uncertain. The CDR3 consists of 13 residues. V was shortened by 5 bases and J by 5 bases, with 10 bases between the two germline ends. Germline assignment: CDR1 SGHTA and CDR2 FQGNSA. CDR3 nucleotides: TGTGCCAGCAGCATGACGATCCACAATGAGCAGTTCTTC. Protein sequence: CASSMTIHNEQFF.

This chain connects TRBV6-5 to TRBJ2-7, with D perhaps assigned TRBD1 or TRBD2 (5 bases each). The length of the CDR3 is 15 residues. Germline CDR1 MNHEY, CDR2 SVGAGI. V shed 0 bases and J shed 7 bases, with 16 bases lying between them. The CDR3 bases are TGTGCCAGCAGTTACTCGGGACCGACGAGGTTGGAGCAGTACTTC. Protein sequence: CASSYSGPTRLEQYF.

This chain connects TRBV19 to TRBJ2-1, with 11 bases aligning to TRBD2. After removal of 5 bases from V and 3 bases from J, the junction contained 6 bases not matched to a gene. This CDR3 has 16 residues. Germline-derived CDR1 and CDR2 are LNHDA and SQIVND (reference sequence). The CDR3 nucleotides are TGTGCCAGTAGTGTAGCGGGGGGGCCGTTCTACAATGAGCAGTTCTTC. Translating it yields CASSVAGGPFYNEQFF. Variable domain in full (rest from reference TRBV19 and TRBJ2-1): DGGITQSPKYLFRKEGQNVTLSCEQNLNHDAMYWYRQDPGQGLRLIYYSQIVNDFQKGDIAEGYSVSREKKESFPLTVTSAQKNPTAFYLCASSVAGGPFYNEQFFGPGTRLTVL.

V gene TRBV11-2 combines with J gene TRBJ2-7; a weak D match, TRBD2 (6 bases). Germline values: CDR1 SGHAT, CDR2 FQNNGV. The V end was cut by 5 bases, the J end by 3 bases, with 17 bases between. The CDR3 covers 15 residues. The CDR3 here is CASSPAGSSNYEQYF. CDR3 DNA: TGTGCCAGCAGCCCCGCCGGGAGTTCAAACTACGAGCAGTACTTC.

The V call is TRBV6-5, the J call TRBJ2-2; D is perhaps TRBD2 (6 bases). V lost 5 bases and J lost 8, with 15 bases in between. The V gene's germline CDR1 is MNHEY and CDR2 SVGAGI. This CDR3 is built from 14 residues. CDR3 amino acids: CASSPGGFMGELFF. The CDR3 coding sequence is TGTGCCAGCAGTCCTGGGGGGTTTATGGGGGAGCTGTTTTTT.

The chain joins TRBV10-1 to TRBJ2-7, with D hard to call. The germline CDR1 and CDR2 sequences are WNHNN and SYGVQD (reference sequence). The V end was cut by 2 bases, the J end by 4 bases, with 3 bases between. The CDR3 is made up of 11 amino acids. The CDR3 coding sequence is TGCGCCAGCAGTGAGGGTTACGAGCAGTACTTC. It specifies CASSEGYEQYF.

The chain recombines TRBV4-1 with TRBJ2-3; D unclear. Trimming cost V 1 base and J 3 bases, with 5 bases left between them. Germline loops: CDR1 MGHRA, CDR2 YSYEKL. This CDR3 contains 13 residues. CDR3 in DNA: TGCGCCAGCAGCCAAGCGTCGACAGATACGCAGTATTTT. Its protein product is CASSQASTDTQYF.

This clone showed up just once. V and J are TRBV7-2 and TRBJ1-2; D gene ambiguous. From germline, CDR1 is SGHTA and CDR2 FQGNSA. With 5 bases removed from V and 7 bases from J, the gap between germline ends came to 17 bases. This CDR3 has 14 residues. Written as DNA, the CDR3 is TGTGCCAGCAGCCCGTTATCCCCGGCGGGTGGCTACACCTTC. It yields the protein CASSPLSPAGGYTF.

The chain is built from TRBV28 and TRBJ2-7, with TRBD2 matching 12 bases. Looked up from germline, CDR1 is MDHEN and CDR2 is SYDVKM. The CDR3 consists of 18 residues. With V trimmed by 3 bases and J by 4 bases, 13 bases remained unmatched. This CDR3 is CASSFQGGTSGPVYEQYF. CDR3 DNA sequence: TGTGCCAGCAGTTTCCAAGGGGGGACTAGCGGGCCCGTTTACGAGCAGTACTTC.

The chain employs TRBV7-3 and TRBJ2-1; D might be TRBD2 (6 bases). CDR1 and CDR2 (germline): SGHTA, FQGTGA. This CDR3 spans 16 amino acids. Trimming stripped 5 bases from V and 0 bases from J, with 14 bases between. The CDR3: CASSITLGSSYNEQFF. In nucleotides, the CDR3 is TGTGCCAGCAGCATCACCCTCGGGAGCTCCTACAATGAGCAGTTCTTC.

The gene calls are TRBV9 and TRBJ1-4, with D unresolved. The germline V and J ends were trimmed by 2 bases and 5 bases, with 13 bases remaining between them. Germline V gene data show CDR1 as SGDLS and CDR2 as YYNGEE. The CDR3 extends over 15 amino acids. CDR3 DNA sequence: TGTGCCAGCAGCGTTCTGGCAGGAGCAAATGAAAAACTGTTTTTT. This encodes CASSVLAGANEKLFF.

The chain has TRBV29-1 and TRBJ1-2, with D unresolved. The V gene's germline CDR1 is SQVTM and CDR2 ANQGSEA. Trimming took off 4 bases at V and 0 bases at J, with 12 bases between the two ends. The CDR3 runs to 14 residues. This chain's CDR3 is CSVVAGLANYGYTF. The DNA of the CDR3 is TGCAGCGTTGTCGCGGGGTTAGCTAACTATGGCTACACCTTC.

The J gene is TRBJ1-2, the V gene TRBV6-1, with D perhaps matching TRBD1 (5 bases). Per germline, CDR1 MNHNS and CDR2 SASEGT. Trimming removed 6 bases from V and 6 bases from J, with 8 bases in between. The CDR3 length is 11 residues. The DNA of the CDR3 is TGTGCCAGCAGCCCCAGGGATGGCTACACCTTC. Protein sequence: CASSPRDGYTF.

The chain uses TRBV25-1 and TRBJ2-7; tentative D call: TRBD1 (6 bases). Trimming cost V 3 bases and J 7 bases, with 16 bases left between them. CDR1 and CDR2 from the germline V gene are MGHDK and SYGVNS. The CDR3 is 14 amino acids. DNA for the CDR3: TGTGCCAGCAGTGATGCAGGGGCATCTGAAGAGCAGTACTTC. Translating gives CASSDAGASEEQYF.

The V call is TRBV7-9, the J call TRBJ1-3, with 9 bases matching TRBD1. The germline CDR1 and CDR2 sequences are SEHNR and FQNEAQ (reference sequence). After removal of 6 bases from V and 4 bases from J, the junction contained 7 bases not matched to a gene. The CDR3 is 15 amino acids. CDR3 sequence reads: CASSRNRGPGNTIYF. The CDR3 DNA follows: TGTGCCAGCAGTAGAAACAGGGGGCCAGGAAACACCATATATTTT. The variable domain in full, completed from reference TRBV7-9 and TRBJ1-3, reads DTGVSQNPRHKITKRGQNVTFRCDPISEHNRLYWYRQTLGQGPEFLTYFQNEAQLEKSRLLSDRFSAERPKGSFSTLEIQRTEQGDSAMYLCASSRNRGPGNTIYFGEGSWLTVV.

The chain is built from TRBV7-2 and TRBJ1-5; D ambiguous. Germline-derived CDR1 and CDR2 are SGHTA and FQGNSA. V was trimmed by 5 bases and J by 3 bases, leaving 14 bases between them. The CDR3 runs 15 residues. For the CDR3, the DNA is TGTGCCAGCAGCGACTTCGCACAGAACAATCAGCCCCAGCATTTT. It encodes CASSDFAQNNQPQHF.

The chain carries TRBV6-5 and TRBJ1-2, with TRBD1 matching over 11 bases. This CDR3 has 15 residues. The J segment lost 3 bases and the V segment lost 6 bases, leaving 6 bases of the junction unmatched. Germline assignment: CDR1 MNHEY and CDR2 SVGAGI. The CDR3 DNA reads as TGTGCCAGCAGACCCGGGACAGGGGGTGACTATGGCTACACCTTC. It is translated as CASRPGTGGDYGYTF.